This T cell receptor (beta chain) is drawn from a study of CD8 T cell repertoires and HIV-1 epitope variants (dated by TCRdb to the early 2020s). Study-level background: In separate culture wells, T cells were stimulated with each of twenty-five peptides that represented autologous and known Gag and Nef epitope variants. A CMV, EBV and flu peptide pool, the Ebola AY9 epitope as negative control, and a no-peptide well were included as control conditions. The epitopes tested were three Gag epitope families plus Nef HW9 and YT9. T cells were enriched with the EasySep Human T Cell Enrichment Kit and co-cultured with equal numbers of autologous T cell-negative cells as antigen-presenting cells. For approximately 11 days the cultures were kept in IMDM with gentamicin, and on days 3 and 7 half of the media was changed with IL-2, IL-7 and IL-15 added. An aliquot of 1M T cells was saved as an uncultured baseline condition, separate from the roughly 80 T cell cultures. A total of approximately 77 T cell cultures were run, with each culture condition performed in triplicate except for one peptide, which was performed in duplicate. Broader findings and caveats from the paper: About ten antigen-specific TCR beta clonotypes were identified, of which about 6 appeared to be cross-reactive for autologous or known escape epitope variants. Roughly 5 clonotypes recognized the Nef KF9 family and one clonotype recognized the HW9 family, while no responses to the TAALDMSHF plasma variant were seen. The assay could identify only TCR beta chains and pointed to proliferation in response to antigen, not to T cell function or cytokine profile.

Trimming costs V 1 base and J 0 bases, and their ends lie 10 bases apart. The CDR3 starts with the cysteine, ends with the phenylalanine, and has 16 residues. This entry keeps only the CDR3 DNA: 48 bases, framed from base 1. The germline V gene provides CDR1 LGHNT and CDR2 FRNRAP. On this clone: Its antigen is still unknown. The input lacks base qualities; no much larger clone sits a single base away.

The EasySep Human CD8+ T Cell Enrichment Kit was used on day 10 to isolate CD8+ T cells from every culture. Sequencing of TCR beta CDR3 regions was performed at survey depth on the immunoSEQ platform. The QIAamp DNA micro kit was used to extract genomic DNA from every cultured and uncultured CD8+ T cell population. The study's own analysis went as follows. Any sample with under 5,000 productive reads was excluded, and this exclusion removed about 7% of the roughly 75 cultures stimulated with HIV peptides. Sequences were trimmed to CDR3 by a MANAFEST web app, and nonproductive sequences, CDR3s under 5 amino acids, and sequences not starting with C or ending with F/W were removed. Antigen-specific clonotypes had to expand in at least 2 of 3 replicates versus no-peptide control at FDR 0.01, only within one epitope family. A frequency at least fivefold higher than in wells stimulated with peptides from other epitope families was additionally required for specific clonotypes. TCRdb retrieved this table from immuneACCESS and kept in-frame rearrangements only. Not all clones are present; in checked studies, unresolved V genes account for under half, and no reason is known for the remainder. That table furnishes V, J and clone size, whereas the DNA furnished D and trimming. In all, the sample holds 5,200 or so clones, and 68% of those were seen once. Of the sample, 35% to 45% is held by the ten largest clones.

Sequencing was carried out using cultured CD8+ T cells derived from PBMCs. The clonotype comes from a male donor with HIV. The sequence links TRBV12-5 to TRBJ2-1, with the D gene call left open. The DNA sequence reads TGTGCTAGTGGTTTGGAGCTGAACAGCTCCTACAATGAGCAGTTCTTC. This yields the protein CASGLELNSSYNEQFF.